This T cell receptor beta chain was sequenced in a study of Tregs in tolerant kidney transplant recipients (dated by TCRdb to the late 2010s). Regarding the complete study: TCRbeta sequencing was used in the study to identify donor-specific regulatory T cells before combined kidney and bone marrow transplantation, and the identified cells were then tracked after transplant. TCRbeta repertoire sequencing was used in a few healthy controls to compare several methods for expanding Tregs specific for an allogeneic donor.

The investigation overall reported the following: Biological reproducibility was not directly addressed, though technical replication error appeared minimal. Expanding Tregs with activated donor B cells appeared to identify the most biologically relevant and donor-specific TCRbeta repertoire. The study was constrained by small patient numbers, and validation of the findings is required in larger populations and under other immunosuppression protocols.

For TCRbeta CDR3 sequencing, genomic DNA from the sorted cells was extracted using the QIAGEN DNeasy Blood and Tissue Kit. High-throughput TCRbeta CDR3 sequencing, including PCR amplification with bias correction and internal controls, was performed commercially through immunoSEQ. The study's processing was this. Unique productive TCRbeta sequences were defined by CDR3 nucleotide sequence when primers matched and otherwise by CDR3 amino acid sequence together with Vbeta and Jbeta genes. To correct for sorting error, sequences found in more than one sorted population at a frequency ratio of 2:1 or less were discarded, and the remaining shared sequences were assigned to the population with the higher frequency. A sequence counted as donor-reactive if, in CFSE-low cells, the sequence had a frequency of at least 0.01% and was expanded at least 5-fold compared with unstimulated cells. Jensen-Shannon divergence calculated on the top 100 TCRbeta sequences ranked by frequency was used to measure repertoire divergence. For samples with multiple sequencing runs, sorting error was corrected separately for each run before the runs were pooled. Held by TCRdb, this immuneACCESS table contains in-frame sequences only and omits some clones. Under half of the omission traces to an unresolved V gene where checked; the cause of the rest is unknown. The V and J calls and clone size are taken from that table; D and trimming were inferred from the DNA. The sample contains roughly 46,000 clones, around 90% of them found a single time. The top ten constitute 0.7% of the sample.

As regards this clone: Its specific antigen is unknown. Base qualities were left out, and no much larger clone turns up one base away.

Unstimulated Tregs (CD4+CD25+CD127-), CD4+ non-Tregs (CD4+CD25-), CD4 and CD8 cells were FACS-sorted from thawed PBMCs. Prior to Treg sorting, thawed PBMCs were rested overnight with 150 to 250 IU/ml IL-2 at 37 degrees C. Healthy control blood came either as purchased buffy coats or from healthy volunteers. Healthy control blood was processed to PBMCs with a Ficoll density gradient and then cryopreserved, whereas patient PBMCs were collected both before and after transplant. The TCR comes from a human donor in good health. Sample: Tregs from blood.

CDR3 loop: CASSWAAGNEKLFF. The sequenced DNA is TGTGCCAGTAGTTGGGCGGCAGGTAATGAAAAACTGTTTTTT. The chain links TRBV19 with TRBJ1-4; the D gene is unclear. V loses 5 bases of germline sequence and J loses 4 bases, and the interval between the two ends is 11 bases. The CDR3 runs 14 residues from the cysteine to the phenylalanine. CDR3 DNA is the only sequence kept; it has 42 bases, read in frame from the first base. The germline V gene encodes CDR1 LNHDA and CDR2 SQIVND (reference sequence).